The rows below give T cell receptor beta chains drawn from one sample of a study of blood T cell repertoires in COVID-19. Repertoires were generated with immunoSEQ multiplex PCR, while TCRdb's copy carries only in-frame clones and drops some. Of fewer than 150,000 clones listed, around 64% are singletons. Sequenced sample: peripheral blood. The receptors stem from a human donor with acute or convalescent COVID-19. The donor label of this sample is uncertain. The CDR3 runs from the conserved cysteine through the conserved F or W. A D gene is named only where the DNA matches it firmly. Part of the rows lack a size; the others show once, few, many or a class for expanded clones.

j_call clone_size v_call d_call cdr3_aa cdr3_nt
TRBJ1-5 NA TRBV28 NA CASSPYPLTQHF TGTGCCAGCAGCCCCTACCCCTTGACCCAGCATTTT
TRBJ2-7 NA TRBV5-1 TRBD2 CASSLNPSGGAHEQYF TGCGCCAGCAGCTTGAATCCGAGCGGGGGGGCCCACGAGCAGTACTTC
TRBJ1-3 many TRBV28 TRBD1 CASSSPDRVGIPIYF TGTGCCAGCAGTTCACCAGACAGGGTAGGGATACCCATATATTTT
TRBJ1-2 once TRBV7-9 NA CASSLEGFGYGYTF TGTGCCAGCAGCTTAGAGGGGTTCGGCTATGGCTACACCTTC
TRBJ1-6 many TRBV28 TRBD1 CASSSPGTGGYNSPLHF TGTGCCAGCAGTTCACCTGGGACAGGAGGCTATAATTCACCCCTCCACTTT
TRBJ1-2 once TRBV4-1 TRBD1 CASSPGQGALANYGYTF TGCGCCAGCAGCCCGGGACAGGGGGCTTTAGCTAACTATGGCTACACCTTC
TRBJ2-3 NA TRBV4-1 TRBD2 CASSRRVASGGLTDTQYF TGCGCCAGCAGCCGTCGGGTCGCTAGCGGGGGCCTCACAGATACGCAGTATTTT
TRBJ2-1 few TRBV19 TRBD2 CASSQRGVRNEQFF TGTGCCAGTAGTCAGCGGGGGGTCCGGAATGAGCAGTTCTTC
TRBJ2-3 NA TRBV11-2 TRBD1 CASSLAPSTGDTQYF TGTGCCAGCAGCTTAGCCCCATCGACAGGGGATACGCAGTATTTT
TRBJ1-4 NA TRBV28 NA CASSSTGSSNEKLFF TGTGCCAGCAGTTCTACAGGGTCATCAAATGAAAAACTGTTTTTT
TRBJ2-3 many TRBV7-3 NA CASSLGQSTDTQYF TGTGCCAGCAGCTTAGGGCAGAGCACAGATACGCAGTATTTT
TRBJ2-5 many TRBV9 NA CASSVGQSETQYF TGTGCCAGCAGCGTAGGACAGTCGGAGACCCAGTACTTC
TRBJ1-1 NA TRBV7-9 TRBD1 CASSLGYRGRTEAFF TGTGCCAGCAGCTTAGGCTACAGGGGGCGGACTGAAGCTTTCTTT
TRBJ2-5 NA TRBV5-8 TRBD1 CASRNRQGVQETQYF TGTGCCAGCAGAAACCGACAGGGGGTACAAGAGACCCAGTACTTC
TRBJ2-3 NA TRBV5-1 TRBD2 CASSSSSGPYTDTQYF TGCGCCAGCAGCTCCTCTAGCGGGCCCTACACAGATACGCAGTATTTT
TRBJ1-2 few TRBV30 TRBD1 CAWSRGSWYGYTF TGTGCCTGGAGCAGGGGGTCCTGGTATGGCTACACCTTC
TRBJ2-3 few TRBV2 NA CASSGQITDTQYF TGTGCCAGCAGTGGACAGATCACAGATACGCAGTATTTT
TRBJ1-2 NA TRBV24-1 NA CATSDFGRSYGYTF TGTGCCACCAGTGATTTTGGAAGGAGTTATGGCTACACCTTC
TRBJ2-5 NA TRBV6-5 TRBD2 CASSYSIASGGETQYF TGTGCCAGCAGTTACTCGATTGCTAGCGGGGGGGAGACCCAGTACTTC
TRBJ1-3 NA TRBV4-1 NA CASSQDGWQSYPGNTIYF TGCGCCAGCAGCCAAGATGGCTGGCAGTCGTATCCTGGAAACACCATATATTTT
TRBJ2-6 NA TRBV6-7 TRBD2 CASSYRPLAALRCDSGANVLTF TGTGCCAGCAGTTACAGACCACTAGCGGCGCTTAGATGCGACTCTGGGGCCAACGTCCTGACTTTC
TRBJ1-2 NA TRBV30 TRBD1 CAWIRGAGASYGYTF TGTGCCTGGATCAGGGGGGCAGGAGCATCCTATGGCTACACCTTC
TRBJ2-3 NA TRBV12-3/TRBV12-4 NA CASSLQGTDTQYF TGTGCCAGCAGCCTGCAGGGCACAGATACGCAGTATTTT
TRBJ2-5 NA TRBV6-5 TRBD1 CASRDRVLQETQYF TGTGCCAGCAGAGACAGGGTCCTACAAGAGACCCAGTACTTC
TRBJ2-7 NA TRBV6-1 NA CASSETPNYEQYF TGTGCCAGCAGTGAGACACCTAACTACGAGCAGTACTTC
TRBJ2-2 NA TRBV6-6 NA CASRLANTGELFF TGTGCCAGCAGACTAGCGAACACCGGGGAGCTGTTTTTT
TRBJ2-3 NA TRBV14 TRBD2 CASSSGVYDTQYF TGTGCCAGCTCTAGCGGGGTTTACGATACGCAGTATTTT
TRBJ2-2 NA TRBV6-2/TRBV6-3 TRBD1 CASSRPDRGLAGELFF TGTGCCAGCAGTCGTCCCGACAGGGGGCTGGCCGGGGAGCTGTTTTTT
TRBJ2-7 few TRBV2 NA CASGGGRVFNEQYF TGTGCCAGTGGGGGAGGCAGGGTCTTCAACGAGCAGTACTTC
TRBJ1-1 NA TRBV4-2 NA CASSLTTTLLNTEAFF TGTGCCAGCAGCCTAACCACGACACTCCTGAACACTGAAGCTTTCTTT
TRBJ1-5 NA TRBV6-1 NA CALRRAGGDQPQHF TGTGCACTAAGGCGGGCCGGGGGGGATCAGCCCCAGCATTTT
TRBJ1-2 NA TRBV24-1 TRBD1 CATSDAYRGLGYTF TGTGCCACCAGTGATGCATACAGGGGGCTCGGCTACACCTTC
TRBJ2-5 NA TRBV11-2 NA CASSPDVRQGTQYF TGTGCCAGCAGCCCGGACGTCCGCCAGGGGACCCAGTACTTC
TRBJ2-5 few TRBV18 TRBD1 CASSPGQGETQYF TGTGCCAGCTCACCAGGACAGGGCGAGACCCAGTACTTC
TRBJ1-3 NA TRBV5-1 NA CASSLVARSSGNTIYF TGCGCCAGCAGCTTAGTTGCCAGGTCATCTGGAAACACCATATATTTT
TRBJ1-2 NA TRBV19 TRBD1 CASSIKGPGRGLEYGYTF TGTGCCAGTAGTATAAAAGGTCCCGGCAGGGGGCTCGAGTATGGCTACACCTTC
TRBJ1-2 NA TRBV2 NA CASSAVINYGYTF TGTGCCAGCAGTGCGGTGATTAACTATGGCTACACCTTC
TRBJ2-2 NA TRBV7-9 NA CASSSTVNTGELFF TGTGCCAGCAGCTCGACAGTCAACACCGGGGAGCTGTTTTTT
TRBJ1-5 NA TRBV2 NA CASSGAQNQPQHF TGTGCCAGCAGTGGGGCACAGAATCAGCCCCAGCATTTT
TRBJ2-7 NA TRBV6-1 NA CASSEPGLDEQYF TGTGCCAGCAGTGAACCAGGCTTGGACGAGCAGTACTTC
TRBJ2-7 many TRBV14 NA CASSSQGYEQYF TGTGCCAGCAGCTCGCAGGGATACGAGCAGTACTTC
TRBJ2-5 NA TRBV5-6 TRBD2 CASSSFGGEETQYF TGTGCCAGCAGCTCCTTCGGGGGGGAAGAGACCCAGTACTTC
TRBJ1-5 NA TRBV2 NA CASSAGQSGNQPQHF TGTGCCAGCAGTGCAGGCCAATCAGGCAATCAGCCCCAGCATTTT
TRBJ1-3 NA TRBV2 NA CASSYDSIDSGNTIYF TGTGCCAGCAGTTATGACAGTATTGACTCTGGAAACACCATATATTTT
TRBJ1-5 few TRBV10-2 NA CASSLTGPNQPQHF TGCGCCAGCAGTTTGACAGGCCCCAATCAGCCCCAGCATTTT
TRBJ2-2 many TRBV7-2 NA CASSLKPANTGELFF TGTGCCAGCAGCTTAAAACCAGCGAACACCGGGGAGCTGTTTTTT
TRBJ2-5 NA TRBV5-1 NA CASSLARGQETQYF TGCGCCAGCAGCTTGGCCAGGGGCCAAGAGACCCAGTACTTC
TRBJ2-7 few TRBV29-1 TRBD1 CSVRGQSSYEQYF TGCAGCGTAAGGGGACAGAGCTCCTACGAGCAGTACTTC
TRBJ2-5 NA TRBV5-8 TRBD1 CASSRGQGAVETQYF TGTGCCAGCAGCAGAGGACAGGGGGCCGTGGAGACCCAGTACTTC
TRBJ1-5 NA TRBV19 TRBD1 CASRGQGALSNQPQHF TGTGCCAGTAGAGGACAGGGGGCGCTTAGCAATCAGCCCCAGCATTTT
TRBJ1-5 NA TRBV7-9 TRBD1 CASSFGTGNQPQHF TGTGCCAGCAGCTTTGGGACAGGGAATCAGCCCCAGCATTTT
TRBJ1-2 NA TRBV5-1 NA CASSLGGRIGYGYTF TGCGCCAGCAGCTTGGGGGGCAGAATAGGCTATGGCTACACCTTC
TRBJ1-4 NA TRBV18 NA CASSPNPLTTNEKLFF TGTGCCAGCTCCCCTAATCCTTTGACAACTAATGAAAAACTGTTTTTT
TRBJ2-3 NA TRBV27 TRBD2 CASSPQGERGVRDTQYF TGTGCCAGCAGCCCCCAGGGAGAGCGGGGGGTTAGAGATACGCAGTATTTT
TRBJ2-2 NA TRBV28 NA CASTLDWNTGELFF TGTGCCAGCACCTTGGACTGGAACACCGGGGAGCTGTTTTTT
TRBJ1-2 NA TRBV30 NA CAWSQDSIYGYTF TGTGCCTGGAGCCAAGACAGCATCTATGGCTACACCTTC
TRBJ1-2 NA TRBV25-1 NA CASSTGPLGYTF TGTGCCAGCAGTACAGGGCCTTTGGGCTACACCTTC
TRBJ2-3 NA TRBV5-1 NA CASSPVFYETSTDTQYF TGCGCCAGCAGCCCCGTCTTTTATGAAACTAGCACAGATACGCAGTATTTT
TRBJ1-2 NA TRBV29-1 TRBD1 CSVGDREGYTF TGCAGCGTTGGGGACAGGGAGGGCTACACCTTC
TRBJ2-7 few TRBV13 TRBD1 CASSATGERGPRTYEQYF TGTGCCAGCAGCGCGACGGGCGAAAGGGGGCCACGAACCTACGAGCAGTACTTC